The 9 T cell receptor beta chains below come from one sample, sequenced in a study of blood T cell repertoires in COVID-19. Sequencing used immunoSEQ multiplex PCR; TCRdb keeps in-frame clones, though not all of them. The sample carries 140,000 to 150,000 clones, about 83% recorded once. The sample taken for sequencing was PBMCs or T cells enriched from blood (not recorded which). These receptors all stem from a woman between 50 and 59 years old who had been exposed to COVID-19.

This rearrangement joins TRBV5-1 to TRBJ2-5; the match to TRBD2 covers 14 bases. The germline gives CDR1 SGHRS, CDR2 YFSETQ. Trimming cost V 5 bases and J 4 bases; bases outside gene matches: 10. CDR3 size: 17 residues. The DNA for the CDR3 is TGCGCCAGCAGTTCCGGGACTAGCGGGAGCTTGGGAGAGACCCAGTACTTC. Translation: CASSSGTSGSLGETQYF.

The chain carries TRBV10-2 and TRBJ1-1; D is uncertain. The ends were cut back, 3 bases at V and 3 bases at J, with 8 bases in the middle. CDR3 length: 13 amino acids. In germline, CDR1 is WSHSY, CDR2 SAAADI. In DNA, the CDR3 is TGCGCCAGCAGTGATACCGGTTACACTGAAGCTTTCTTT. It yields the protein CASSDTGYTEAFF.

The rearrangement uses TRBV19 and TRBJ1-2; TRBD1 is a possible D gene (6 bases). The CDR3 contains 14 residues. The V gene lost 4 bases and the J gene lost 8 bases, with 17 bases spanning the gap. Germline V gene data show CDR1 as LNHDA and CDR2 as SQIVND (reference sequence). The CDR3 loop is CASSTQGFDRGYTF. In DNA, the CDR3 is TGTGCCAGTAGTACCCAGGGGTTTGATAGGGGCTACACCTTC.

The CDR3 spells CASGLVVGAPQQPQHF. CDR3 sequence (DNA): TGTGCTAGTGGTTTGGTCGTGGGAGCCCCTCAGCAGCCCCAGCATTTT. The chain carries TRBV12-5 and TRBJ1-5; D is uncertain. Germline CDR1 reads LGHNT; CDR2 reads FRNRAP. There are 16 residues in the CDR3. V lost 0 bases, J lost 7 bases, and 16 bases lay in between.

This clone showed up just a few times. The rearrangement links TRBV25-1 to TRBJ2-5; possible D gene TRBD2, 5 bases. With 1 base removed from V and 4 bases from J, the gap between germline ends came to 13 bases. CDR3 length: 15 amino acids. Germline V gene data show CDR1 as MGHDK and CDR2 as SYGVNS. Here the CDR3 DNA reads TGTGCCAGCAGTGAATTTATCGGCCGGGGAGAGACCCAGTACTTC. This sequence encodes CASSEFIGRGETQYF.

The J gene is TRBJ2-5, the V gene TRBV30, with 14 nucleotides matching TRBD2. Unmatched junction bases numbered 4, after V lost 0 bases and J lost 1 base. The CDR3 loop spans 17 amino acids. Germline assignment: CDR1 GTSNPN and CDR2 SVGIG (reference sequence). CDR3 protein: CAWSVGTSGRGQETQYF. In nucleotides, the CDR3 is TGTGCCTGGAGTGTGGGGACTAGCGGGAGAGGCCAAGAGACCCAGTACTTC.

This chain connects TRBV25-1 to TRBJ1-6; 9 bases are shared with TRBD1. CDR1 MGHDK and CDR2 SYGVNS come from the germline V gene. The CDR3 totals 15 residues. V gave up 6 bases and J gave up 1 base; unmatched junction bases: 1. DNA of the CDR3: TGTGCCAGCAGAGGGACAGGGTCCTATAATTCACCCCTCCACTTT. Its translation: CASRGTGSYNSPLHF. Combining the CDR3 with reference TRBV25-1 and TRBJ1-6 gives the whole variable domain EADIYQTPRYLVIGTGKKITLECSQTMGHDKMYWYQQDPGMELHLIHYSYGVNSTEKGDLSSESTVSRIRTEHFPLTLESARPSHTSQYLCASRGTGSYNSPLHFGNGTRLTVT.

This chain joins TRBV29-1 and TRBJ2-7, with D possibly matching TRBD1 (6 bases). V was pared by 1 base and J by 0 bases, with 13 bases between. Germline CDR1 SQVTM, CDR2 ANQGSEA. There are 15 residues in the CDR3. CDR3 in DNA: TGCAGCGTTGAAGGTGAACCGGGACACTCCTACGAGCAGTACTTC. Protein sequence: CSVEGEPGHSYEQYF.

This clone was picked up a small number of times. The chain employs TRBV6-5 and TRBJ1-5, with D possibly matching TRBD1 (6 bases). CDR3 length: 14 amino acids. Germline V CDR1 and CDR2: MNHEY, SVGAGI. The V end lost 7 bases, the J end lost 3 bases, and 13 bases lay between the germline ends. The CDR3 region has the DNA TGTGCCAGCAAGGGCAGGGGTACCAATCAGCCCCAGCATTTT. Its translation is CASKGRGTNQPQHF.